This T cell receptor (beta chain) was profiled in a study of blood T cell repertoires in COVID-19. At the level of the study: From T cells, B-cell-depleted T cells, or PBMCs came the material, which was cDNA or gDNA.

The CDR3 has 12 amino acids. The germline CDR1 and CDR2 sequences are SNHLY and FYNNEI. Between the trimmed V and J ends, which lost 4 bases and 4 bases, there was a span of 7 bases. In Seattle, patients joined the study during active infection and were tracked longitudinally. The protocol was immunoSEQ multiplex PCR, while the TCRdb copy is restricted to in-frame clones and leaves out a portion. The sample carries hundreds of thousands of clones, about nine tenths recorded once. V is TRBV2 and J is TRBJ1-2; no reliable D call. This receptor was taken from a woman aged 70-85 years with COVID-19, enrolled during active disease. Sequenced material: peripheral blood. The CDR3 DNA is TGTGCCAGCAGTGGAGGAAGCTATGGCTACACCTTC. This translates into CASSGGSYGYTF.